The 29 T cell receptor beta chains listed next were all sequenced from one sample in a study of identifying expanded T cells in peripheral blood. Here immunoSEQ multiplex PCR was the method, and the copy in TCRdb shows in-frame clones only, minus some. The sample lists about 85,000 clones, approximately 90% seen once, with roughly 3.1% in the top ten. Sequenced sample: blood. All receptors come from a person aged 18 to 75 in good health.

CDR3 residues: CASSSLVSSYEQYF. The DNA for the CDR3 is TGTGCCAGCAGTTCACTAGTTTCCTCCTACGAGCAGTACTTC. V gene TRBV28 combines with J gene TRBJ2-7; maybe TRBD2 (5 bases). This CDR3 has 14 residues. Germline assignment: CDR1 MDHEN and CDR2 SYDVKM. Between the trimmed V and J ends, which lost 4 bases and 0 bases, there was a span of 10 bases.

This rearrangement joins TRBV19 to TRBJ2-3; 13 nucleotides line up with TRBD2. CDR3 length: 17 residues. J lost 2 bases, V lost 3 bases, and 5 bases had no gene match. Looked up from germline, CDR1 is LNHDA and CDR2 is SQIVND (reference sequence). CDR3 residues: CASSMGTSGAITDTQYF. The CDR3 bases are TGTGCCAGTAGTATGGGGACTAGCGGGGCTATCACAGATACGCAGTATTTT. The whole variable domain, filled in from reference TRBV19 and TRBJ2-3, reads DGGITQSPKYLFRKEGQNVTLSCEQNLNHDAMYWYRQDPGQGLRLIYYSQIVNDFQKGDIAEGYSVSREKKESFPLTVTSAQKNPTAFYLCASSMGTSGAITDTQYFGPGTRLTVL.

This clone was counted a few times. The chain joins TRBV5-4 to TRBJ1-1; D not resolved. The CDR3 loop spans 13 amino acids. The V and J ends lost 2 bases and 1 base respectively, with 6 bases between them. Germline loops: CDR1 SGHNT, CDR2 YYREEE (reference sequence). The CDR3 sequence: CASSFSQNTEAFF. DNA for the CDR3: TGTGCCAGCAGCTTCAGCCAGAACACTGAAGCTTTCTTT.

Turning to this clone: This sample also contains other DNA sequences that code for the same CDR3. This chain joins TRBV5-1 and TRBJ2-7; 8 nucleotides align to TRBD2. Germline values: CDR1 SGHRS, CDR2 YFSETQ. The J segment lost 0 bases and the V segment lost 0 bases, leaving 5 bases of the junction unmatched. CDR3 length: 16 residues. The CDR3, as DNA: TGCGCCAGCAGCTTGGATAGTAGCGGGGTCTCCTACGAGCAGTACTTC. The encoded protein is CASSLDSSGVSYEQYF.

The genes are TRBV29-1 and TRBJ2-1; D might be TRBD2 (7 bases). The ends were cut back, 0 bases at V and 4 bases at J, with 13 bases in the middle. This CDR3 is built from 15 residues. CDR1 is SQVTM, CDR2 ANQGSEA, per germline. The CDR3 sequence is CSVEEGGRGYNEQFF. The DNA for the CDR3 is TGCAGCGTTGAAGAAGGGGGGAGGGGTTACAATGAGCAGTTCTTC.

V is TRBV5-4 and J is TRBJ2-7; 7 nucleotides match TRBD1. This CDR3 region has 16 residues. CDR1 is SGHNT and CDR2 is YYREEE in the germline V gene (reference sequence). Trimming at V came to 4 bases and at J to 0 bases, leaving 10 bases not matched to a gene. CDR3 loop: CASSPSMGQFSYEQYF. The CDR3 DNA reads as TGTGCCAGCAGCCCATCGATGGGACAGTTCTCCTACGAGCAGTACTTC. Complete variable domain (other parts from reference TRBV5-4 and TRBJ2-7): ETGVTQSPTHLIKTRGQQVTLRCSSQSGHNTVSWYQQALGQGPQFIFQYYREEENGRGNFPPRFSGLQFPNYSSELNVNALELDDSALYLCASSPSMGQFSYEQYFGPGTRLTVT.

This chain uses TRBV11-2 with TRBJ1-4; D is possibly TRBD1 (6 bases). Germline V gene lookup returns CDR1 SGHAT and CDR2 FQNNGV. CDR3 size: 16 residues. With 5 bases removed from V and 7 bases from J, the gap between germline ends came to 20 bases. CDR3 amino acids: CASSTDGRGAGEKLFF. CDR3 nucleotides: TGTGCCAGCAGCACCGATGGTCGGGGGGCTGGTGAAAAACTGTTTTTT. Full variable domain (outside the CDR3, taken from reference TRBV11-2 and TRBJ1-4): EAGVAQSPRYKIIEKRQSVAFWCNPISGHATLYWYQQILGQGPKLLIQFQNNGVVDDSQLPKDRFSAERLKGVDSTLKIQPAKLEDSAVYLCASSTDGRGAGEKLFFGSGTQLSVL.

The CDR3 loop is CASSLGLGTTNTGELFF. CDR3 DNA: TGTGCCAGCAGCTTAGGATTGGGGACAACGAACACCGGGGAGCTGTTTTTT. The chain has TRBV11-3 and TRBJ2-2; D perhaps matches TRBD1 (6 bases). Per the germline V gene, CDR1 is SGHNT and CDR2 is YENEEA. The length of the CDR3 is 17 residues. The V end lost 1 base, the J end lost 0 bases, and 12 bases lay between the germline ends.

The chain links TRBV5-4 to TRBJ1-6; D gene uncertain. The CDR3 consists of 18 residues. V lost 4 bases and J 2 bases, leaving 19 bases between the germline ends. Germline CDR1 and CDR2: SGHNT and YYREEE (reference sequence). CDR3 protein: CASSHDAAANTYNSPLHF. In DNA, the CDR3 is TGTGCCAGCAGCCACGATGCCGCCGCGAATACCTATAATTCACCCCTCCACTTT.

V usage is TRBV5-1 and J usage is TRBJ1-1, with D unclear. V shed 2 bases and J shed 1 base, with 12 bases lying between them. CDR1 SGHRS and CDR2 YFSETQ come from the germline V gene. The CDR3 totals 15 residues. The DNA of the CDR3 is TGCGCCAGCAGCTTAAACTCTGCGGGGAACACTGAAGCTTTCTTT. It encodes CASSLNSAGNTEAFF. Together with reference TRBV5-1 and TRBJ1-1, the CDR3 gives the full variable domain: KAGVTQTPRYLIKTRGQQVTLSCSPISGHRSVSWYQQTPGQGLQFLFEYFSETQRNKGNFPGRFSGRQFSNSRSEMNVSTLELGDSALYLCASSLNSAGNTEAFFGQGTRLTVV.

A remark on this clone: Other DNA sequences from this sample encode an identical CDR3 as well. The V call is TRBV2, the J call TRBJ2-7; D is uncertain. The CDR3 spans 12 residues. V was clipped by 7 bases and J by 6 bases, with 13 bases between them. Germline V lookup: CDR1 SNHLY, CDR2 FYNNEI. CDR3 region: CASTILGTEQYF. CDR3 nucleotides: TGTGCCAGCACGATCCTGGGTACCGAGCAGTACTTC.

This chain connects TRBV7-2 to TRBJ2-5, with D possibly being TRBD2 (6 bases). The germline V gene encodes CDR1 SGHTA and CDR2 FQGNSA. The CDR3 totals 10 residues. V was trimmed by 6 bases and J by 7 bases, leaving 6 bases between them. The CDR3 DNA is TGTGCCAGCAGTAGCGGGACCCAGTACTTC. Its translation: CASSSGTQYF. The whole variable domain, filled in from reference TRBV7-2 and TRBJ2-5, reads GAGVSQSPSNKVTEKGKDVELRCDPISGHTALYWYRQSLGQGLEFLIYFQGNSAPDKSGLPSDRFSAERTGGSVSTLTIQRTQQEDSAVYLCASSSGTQYFGPGTRLLVL.

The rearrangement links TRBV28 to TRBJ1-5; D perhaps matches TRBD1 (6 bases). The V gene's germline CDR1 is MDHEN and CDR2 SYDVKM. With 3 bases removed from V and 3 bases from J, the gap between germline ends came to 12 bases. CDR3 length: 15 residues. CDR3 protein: CASSFKGHNNQPQHF. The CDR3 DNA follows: TGTGCCAGCAGTTTCAAGGGACATAACAATCAGCCCCAGCATTTT.

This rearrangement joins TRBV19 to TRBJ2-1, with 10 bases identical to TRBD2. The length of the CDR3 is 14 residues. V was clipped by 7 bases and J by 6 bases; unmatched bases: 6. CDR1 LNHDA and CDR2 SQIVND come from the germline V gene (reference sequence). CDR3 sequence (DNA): TGTGCCAGTACCCGGACTAGCGGCCCCAATGAGCAGTTCTTC. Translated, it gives CASTRTSGPNEQFF.

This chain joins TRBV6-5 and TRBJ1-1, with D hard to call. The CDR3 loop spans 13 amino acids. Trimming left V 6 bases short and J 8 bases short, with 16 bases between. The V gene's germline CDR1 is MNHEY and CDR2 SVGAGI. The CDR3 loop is CASSQGKGGEAFF. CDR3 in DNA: TGTGCCAGCAGCCAAGGAAAGGGTGGCGAAGCTTTCTTT.

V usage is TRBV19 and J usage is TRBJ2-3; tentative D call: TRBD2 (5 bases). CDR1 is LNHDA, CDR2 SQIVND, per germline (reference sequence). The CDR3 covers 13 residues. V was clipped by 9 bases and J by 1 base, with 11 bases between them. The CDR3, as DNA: TGTGCCAGCACAGCGGACCGCACAGATACGCAGTATTTT. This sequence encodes CASTADRTDTQYF.

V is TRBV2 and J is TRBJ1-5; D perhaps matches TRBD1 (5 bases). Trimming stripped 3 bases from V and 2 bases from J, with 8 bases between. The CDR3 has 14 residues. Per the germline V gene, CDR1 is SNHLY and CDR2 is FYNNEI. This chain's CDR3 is CASSEVGGNQPQHF. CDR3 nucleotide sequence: TGTGCCAGCAGTGAGGTAGGGGGCAATCAGCCCCAGCATTTT.

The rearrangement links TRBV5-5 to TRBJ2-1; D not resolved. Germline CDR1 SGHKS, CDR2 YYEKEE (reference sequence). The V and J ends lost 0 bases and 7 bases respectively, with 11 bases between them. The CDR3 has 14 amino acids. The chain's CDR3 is CASSLGMLLNEQFF. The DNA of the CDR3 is TGTGCCAGCAGCTTGGGCATGCTTTTAAATGAGCAGTTCTTC.

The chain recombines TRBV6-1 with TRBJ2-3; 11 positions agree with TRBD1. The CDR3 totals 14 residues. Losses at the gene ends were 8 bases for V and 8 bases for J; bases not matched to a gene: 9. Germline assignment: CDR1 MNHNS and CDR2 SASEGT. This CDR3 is CASGEGQGGTTQYF. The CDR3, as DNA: TGTGCCAGCGGCGAGGGACAGGGGGGGACTACGCAGTATTTT.

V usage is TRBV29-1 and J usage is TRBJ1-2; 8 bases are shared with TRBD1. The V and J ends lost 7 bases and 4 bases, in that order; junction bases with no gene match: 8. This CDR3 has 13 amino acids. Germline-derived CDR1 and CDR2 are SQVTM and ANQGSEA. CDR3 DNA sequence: TGCAGCGCCCGGACAGGGTTGGCCTATGGCTACACCTTC. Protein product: CSARTGLAYGYTF.

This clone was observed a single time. DNA for the CDR3: TGTGCCAGCAGTAAACAGGGGGATGAGAACACTGAAGCTTTCTTT. Translated: CASSKQGDENTEAFF. The chain uses TRBV11-2 and TRBJ1-1; 8 positions agree with TRBD1. Per germline, CDR1 SGHAT and CDR2 FQNNGV. V trimming: 6 bases; J trimming: 1 base; junction bases outside the gene matches: 7. The CDR3 covers 15 residues.

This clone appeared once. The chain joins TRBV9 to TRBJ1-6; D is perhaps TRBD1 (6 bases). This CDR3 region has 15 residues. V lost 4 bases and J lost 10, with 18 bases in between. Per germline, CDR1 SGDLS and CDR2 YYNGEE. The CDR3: CASSPGGGARSPLHF. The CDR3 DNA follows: TGTGCCAGCAGCCCTGGAGGGGGGGCTAGATCACCCCTCCACTTT.

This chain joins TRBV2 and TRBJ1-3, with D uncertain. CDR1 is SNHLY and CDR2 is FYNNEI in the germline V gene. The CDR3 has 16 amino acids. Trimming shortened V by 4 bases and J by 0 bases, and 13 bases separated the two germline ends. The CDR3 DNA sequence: TGTGCCAGCAGTGTGGTTGGAGGTTCCTCTGGAAACACCATATATTTT. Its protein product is CASSVVGGSSGNTIYF. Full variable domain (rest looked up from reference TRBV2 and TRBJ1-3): EPEVTQTPSHQVTQMGQEVILRCVPISNHLYFYWYRQILGQKVEFLVSFYNNEISEKSEIFDDQFSVERPDGSNFTLKIRSTKLEDSAMYFCASSVVGGSSGNTIYFGEGSWLTVV.

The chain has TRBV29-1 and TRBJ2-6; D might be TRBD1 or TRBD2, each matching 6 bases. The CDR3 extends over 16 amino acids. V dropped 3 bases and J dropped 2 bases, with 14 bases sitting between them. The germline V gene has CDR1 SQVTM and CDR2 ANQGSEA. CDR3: CSVEGGASAGANVLTF. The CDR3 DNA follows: TGCAGCGTTGAGGGGGGCGCGAGTGCTGGGGCCAACGTCCTGACTTTC.

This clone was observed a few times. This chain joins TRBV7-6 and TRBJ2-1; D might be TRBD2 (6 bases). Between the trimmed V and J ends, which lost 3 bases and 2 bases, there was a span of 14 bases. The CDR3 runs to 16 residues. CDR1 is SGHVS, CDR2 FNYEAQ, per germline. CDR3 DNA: TGTGCCAGCAGCTTGGTTGGCGGGGACGCCTACAATGAGCAGTTCTTC. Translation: CASSLVGGDAYNEQFF.

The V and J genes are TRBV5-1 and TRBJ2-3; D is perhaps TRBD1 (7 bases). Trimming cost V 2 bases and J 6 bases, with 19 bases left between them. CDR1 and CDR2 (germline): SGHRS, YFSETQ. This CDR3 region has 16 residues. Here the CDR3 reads CASSFEGRGAGDTQYF. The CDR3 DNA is TGCGCCAGCAGCTTCGAGGGCAGGGGGGCTGGGGATACGCAGTATTTT.

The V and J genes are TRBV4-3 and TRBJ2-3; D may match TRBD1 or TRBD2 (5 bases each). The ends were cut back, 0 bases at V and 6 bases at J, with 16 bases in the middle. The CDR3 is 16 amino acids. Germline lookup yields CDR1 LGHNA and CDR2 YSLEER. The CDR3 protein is CASSQDIWRGTDTQYF. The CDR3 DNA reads TGCGCCAGCAGCCAAGACATATGGCGAGGGACGGATACGCAGTATTTT.

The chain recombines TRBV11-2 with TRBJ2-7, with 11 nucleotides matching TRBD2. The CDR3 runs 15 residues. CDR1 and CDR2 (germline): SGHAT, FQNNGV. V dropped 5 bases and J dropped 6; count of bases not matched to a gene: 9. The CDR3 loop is CASSPILAGVAEQYF. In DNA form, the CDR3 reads TGTGCCAGCAGCCCCATACTAGCGGGAGTTGCCGAGCAGTACTTC. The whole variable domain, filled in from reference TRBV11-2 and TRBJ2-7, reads EAGVAQSPRYKIIEKRQSVAFWCNPISGHATLYWYQQILGQGPKLLIQFQNNGVVDDSQLPKDRFSAERLKGVDSTLKIQPAKLEDSAVYLCASSPILAGVAEQYFGPGTRLTVT.

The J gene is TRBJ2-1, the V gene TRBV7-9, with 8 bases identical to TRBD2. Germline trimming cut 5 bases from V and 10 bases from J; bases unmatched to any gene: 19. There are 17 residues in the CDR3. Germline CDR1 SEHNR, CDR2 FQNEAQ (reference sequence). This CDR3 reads CASSPPGGGAGGREQFF. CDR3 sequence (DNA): TGTGCCAGCAGCCCGCCGGGTGGGGGCGCGGGAGGACGGGAGCAGTTCTTC.